The 8 T cell receptor beta chains presented below share a single source sample, sequenced in a study of T cell responses to AZD1222 COVID-19 vaccine. Only in-frame clones appear in the TCRdb table, and some are missing; sequencing was by immunoSEQ multiplex PCR. The sample has 150,000 to 200,000 clones; 85% to 95% are singletons. Specimen: peripheral blood, collected on day 0 of AZD1222 vaccination. All receptors come from an adult in good health.

This chain joins TRBV6-5 and TRBJ1-2; 9 nucleotides agree with TRBD1. The CDR3 contains 14 residues. The J segment lost 4 bases and the V segment lost 8 bases, leaving 8 bases of the junction unmatched. CDR1 MNHEY and CDR2 SVGAGI come from the germline V gene. DNA for the CDR3: TGTGCCAGCCGAGAGGACAGGGGCCCCTATGGCTACACCTTC. Translating it yields CASREDRGPYGYTF.

The J gene is TRBJ2-2, the V gene TRBV6-5; 12 bases are shared with TRBD2. Germline V gives CDR1 MNHEY, CDR2 SVGAGI. The CDR3 loop spans 15 amino acids. Unmatched junction bases numbered 4, after V lost 7 bases and J lost 4 bases. This CDR3 reads CASMTSGSSTGELFF. In nucleotides, the CDR3 is TGTGCCAGCATGACTAGCGGGAGTTCCACCGGGGAGCTGTTTTTT.

The chain employs TRBV7-9 and TRBJ1-5; no clear D. The germline V gene encodes CDR1 SEHNR and CDR2 FQNEAQ (reference sequence). V was trimmed by 1 base and J by 2 bases, leaving 9 bases between them. The CDR3 has 15 amino acids. This CDR3 is CASSLGVAGNQPQHF. The CDR3 coding sequence is TGTGCCAGCAGCTTAGGAGTGGCGGGCAATCAGCCCCAGCATTTT.

The V and J genes are TRBV6-1 and TRBJ2-5; no clear D. This CDR3 region has 14 residues. The ends were cut back, 2 bases at V and 4 bases at J, with 11 bases in the middle. CDR1 and CDR2 (germline): MNHNS, SASEGT. This chain's CDR3 is CASSEPGMGETQYF. The CDR3 nucleotides are TGTGCCAGCAGTGAACCGGGCATGGGAGAGACCCAGTACTTC.

The chain uses TRBV2 and TRBJ2-1; D is unclear. Germline-derived CDR1 and CDR2 are SNHLY and FYNNEI. V lost 5 bases and J lost 8, with 16 bases in between. CDR3 length: 14 amino acids. CDR3 sequence (DNA): TGTGCCAGCAGTAGCTCAGATTTAATGCATGAGCAGTTCTTC. This translates into CASSSSDLMHEQFF.

The chain joins TRBV20-1 to TRBJ1-5; no clear D. Per germline, CDR1 DFQATT and CDR2 SNEGSKA (reference sequence). The V end was cut by 3 bases, the J end by 4 bases, with 10 bases between. The CDR3 sequence is 13 residues long. CDR3 region: CSASAGTNQPQHF. CDR3 in DNA: TGCAGTGCTAGTGCGGGCACGAATCAGCCCCAGCATTTT.

This sequence joins TRBV29-1 and TRBJ1-3; a weak D match, TRBD1 (6 bases). Germline V gene data show CDR1 as SQVTM and CDR2 as ANQGSEA. The ends were cut back, 6 bases at V and 0 bases at J, with 12 bases in the middle. This CDR3 region has 14 residues. The CDR3 region has the DNA TGCAGCGTGTCAGGACAGCACTCTGGAAACACCATATATTTT. Translating it yields CSVSGQHSGNTIYF.

This chain connects TRBV27 to TRBJ1-1; D gene ambiguous. CDR3 length equals 14 residues. Germline CDR1 MNHEY, CDR2 SMNVEV (reference sequence). The germline V and J ends were trimmed by 2 bases and 2 bases, with 9 bases remaining between them. This CDR3 reads CASSLTAGNTEAFF. For the CDR3, the DNA is TGTGCCAGCAGTTTAACGGCGGGAAACACTGAAGCTTTCTTT.